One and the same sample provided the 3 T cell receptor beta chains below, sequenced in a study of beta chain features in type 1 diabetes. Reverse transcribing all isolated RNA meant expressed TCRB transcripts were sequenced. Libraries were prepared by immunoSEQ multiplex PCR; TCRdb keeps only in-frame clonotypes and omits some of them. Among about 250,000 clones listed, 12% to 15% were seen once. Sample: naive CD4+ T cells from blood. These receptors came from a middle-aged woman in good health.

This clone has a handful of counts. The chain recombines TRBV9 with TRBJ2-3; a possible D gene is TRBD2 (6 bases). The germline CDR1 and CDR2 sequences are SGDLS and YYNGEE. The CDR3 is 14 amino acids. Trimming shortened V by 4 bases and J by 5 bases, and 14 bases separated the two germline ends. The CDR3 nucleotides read TGTGCCAGCAGCAGGACGACGCGGGGAGATACGCAGTATTTT. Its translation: CASSRTTRGDTQYF.

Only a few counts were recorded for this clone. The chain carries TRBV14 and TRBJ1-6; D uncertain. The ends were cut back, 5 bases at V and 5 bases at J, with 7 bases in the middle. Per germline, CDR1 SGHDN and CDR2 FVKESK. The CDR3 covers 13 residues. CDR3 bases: TGTGCCAGCAGCTCCAGTCATAATTCACCCCTCCACTTT. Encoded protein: CASSSSHNSPLHF.

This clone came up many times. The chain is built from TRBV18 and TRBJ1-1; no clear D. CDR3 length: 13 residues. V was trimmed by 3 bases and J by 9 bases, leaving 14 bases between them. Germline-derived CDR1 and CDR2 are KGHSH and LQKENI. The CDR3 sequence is CASSPSSDNQAFF. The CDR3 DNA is TGTGCCAGCTCACCTTCATCTGACAACCAAGCTTTCTTT.